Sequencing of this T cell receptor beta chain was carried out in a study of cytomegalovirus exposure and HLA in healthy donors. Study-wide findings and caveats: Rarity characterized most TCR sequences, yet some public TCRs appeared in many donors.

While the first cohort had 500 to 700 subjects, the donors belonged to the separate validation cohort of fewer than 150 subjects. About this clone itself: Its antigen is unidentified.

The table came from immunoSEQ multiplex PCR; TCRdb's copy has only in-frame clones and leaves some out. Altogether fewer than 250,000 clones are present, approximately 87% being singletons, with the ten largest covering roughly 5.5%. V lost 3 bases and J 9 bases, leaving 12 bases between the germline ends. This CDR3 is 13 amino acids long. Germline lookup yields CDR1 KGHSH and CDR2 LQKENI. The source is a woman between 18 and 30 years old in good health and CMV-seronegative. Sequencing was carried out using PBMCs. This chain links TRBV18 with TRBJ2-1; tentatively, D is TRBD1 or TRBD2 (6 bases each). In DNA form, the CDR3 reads TGTGCCAGCTCACCGACGGGGGCTGGTGAGCAGTTCTTC. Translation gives CASSPTGAGEQFF.